This is a list of T cell receptor beta chains from one sample in a study of regulatory T cells in long-lasting Graves disease. TCRdb fed the multiplex PCR reads into MiXCR, producing one record per CDR3 protein. The profile covers over 500,000 distinct CDR3 sequences, with roughly 15% appearing a single time and 18% taken by the ten largest. These sequences were also reported in another study, on T cells in Graves' hyperthyroidism and ophthalmopathy.

Sample: peripheral blood mononuclear cells (PBMCs), taken at new diagnosis, from a patient treated with antithyroid drugs. These receptor sequences come from a woman aged 30 to 39 with Graves disease. The CDR3 runs from the conserved cysteine through the conserved F or W. D genes are given only for firm matches. For some rows the clone size is stated as once, few or many, or as a class when expanded; others skip it.

TRBV24-1	.	few	TRBJ1-1	TGTGCCACCAGTAATCGGGGGAACACTGAAGCTTTCTTT	CATSNRGNTEAFF
TRBV2	TRBD1	few	TRBJ1-5	TGTGCCAGCTTGGGGGGAGGAGGGGGCGATCAGCCCCAGCATTTT	CASLGGGGGDQPQHF
TRBV20-1	TRBD2	.	TRBJ2-3	TGCAGTGCTAGAGTCCCCAGCGGGAGGTCAGATACGCAGTATTTT	CSARVPSGRSDTQYF
TRBV20-1	TRBD2	.	TRBJ2-4	TGCAGTGCTAGAGCTAGCGGGAGTAGGAACATTCAGTACTTC	CSARASGSRNIQYF
TRBV6-1	.	many	TRBJ2-1	TGTGCCAGCAGTCTGACTGAGAATTACAATGAGCAGTTCTTC	CASSLTENYNEQFF
TRBV7-9	.	many	TRBJ2-7	TGTGCCAGCAGCTTAGAAGGAGTTGGGACCTACGAGCAGTACTTC	CASSLEGVGTYEQYF
TRBV18	.	many	TRBJ1-5	TGTGCCAGCTCACCACTCCCCACGGGTAGCAATCAGCCCCAGCATTTT	CASSPLPTGSNQPQHF
TRBV7-2	TRBD2	.	TRBJ2-5	TGTGCCAGCAAGGGCCAGGGGACTAGCGGGAGTAGAAAGACCCAGTACTTC	CASKGQGTSGSRKTQYF
TRBV4-1	.	.	TRBJ2-3	TGCGCCAGCAGCCAAGCCGGCAGGGCGCGGGGCACAGATACGCAGTATTTT	CASSQAGRARGTDTQYF
TRBV2	TRBD2	many	TRBJ2-1	TGTGCCAGCAGTTTAGCGGGAGGGCCGGGGAATGAGCAGTTCTTC	CASSLAGGPGNEQFF
TRBV15	.	.	TRBJ1-2	TGTGCCACCAGCATTAAAGATCTCGACTACACCTTC	CATSIKDLDYTF
TRBV10-2	TRBD1	many	TRBJ2-5	TGCGCCAGCAGGGACAGGGCGAGAGAGACCCAGTACTTC	CASRDRARETQYF
TRBV7-2	.	few	TRBJ1-1	TGTGCCAGCAGGCCGAGGGGGTTTGAAGCTTTCTTT	CASRPRGFEAFF
TRBV9	.	once	TRBJ2-7	TGTGCCAGCATCCCGATGGAGGAGACAAGCTCCTACGAGCAGTACTTC	CASIPMEETSSYEQYF
TRBV29-1	.	.	TRBJ2-6	TGCAGCGTTGAAGATACCGCTGCCCCCTCTGGGGCCAACGTCCTGACTTTC	CSVEDTAAPSGANVLTF
TRBV12-3/TRBV12-4	.	many	TRBJ1-2	TGTGCCAGCAGTGCAGGGGATGGCTACACCTTC	CASSAGDGYTF
TRBV5-1	.	many	TRBJ1-1	TGTGCCAGCAGCTTGGTAGGGGATCGGGCTTTCTTT	CASSLVGDRAFF
TRBV28	TRBD1	many	TRBJ2-7	TGTGCCAGCAGCCGACAGGGGGACGAGCAGTACTTC	CASSRQGDEQYF
TRBV20-1	TRBD2	.	TRBJ2-1	TGCAGTGCCCTACGACTAGCGGGAGTGAATGAGCAGTTCTTC	CSALRLAGVNEQFF
TRBV6-5	.	many	TRBJ2-3	TGTGCCAGCAGTTACACGGGAAGGGCAGATACGCAGTATTTT	CASSYTGRADTQYF
TRBV7-9	TRBD2	many	TRBJ2-1	TGTGCCAGCAGCCCCAGCGGGGGAGATGAGCAGTTCTTC	CASSPSGGDEQFF
TRBV4-1	TRBD2	.	TRBJ2-7	TGCGCCAGCAGCCAAGATCCGGGCGGGAGGGTGTACGAGCAGTACTTC	CASSQDPGGRVYEQYF
TRBV6-5	.	many	TRBJ2-7	TGTGCCAGCAGTTGGGCCCGAGTATACGAGCAGTACTTC	CASSWARVYEQYF
TRBV7-9	TRBD2	many	TRBJ2-1	TGTGCCAGCAGCTCGGCGCGGGAGTCCAATGAGCAGTTCTTC	CASSSARESNEQFF
TRBV7-9	.	few	TRBJ1-1	TGTGCCAGCAGCCCTAAGCTCCAAAGCACTGAAGCTTTCTTT	CASSPKLQSTEAFF
TRBV12-3/TRBV12-4	.	many	TRBJ2-5	TGTGCCAGCAGTTTCGCCGGGACACGGGGGGAGACCCAGTACTTC	CASSFAGTRGETQYF
TRBV5-1	.	few	TRBJ2-1	TGCGCCAGCAGCATCGGGACGAACAATGAGCAGTTCTTC	CASSIGTNNEQFF
TRBV9	TRBD2	.	TRBJ2-2	TGTGCCAGCAGCGTACAACTAGCGTTGAACACCGGGGAGCTGTTTTTT	CASSVQLALNTGELFF
TRBV4-1	.	.	TRBJ2-7	TGCGCCAGCAGCCAAGGAGAGTCTCAGGGTAGCAACGAGCAGTACTTC	CASSQGESQGSNEQYF
TRBV20-1	TRBD1	many	TRBJ2-5	TGCAGTGCTAGAGTAACAGGGGCAGGGGAGACCCAGTACTTC	CSARVTGAGETQYF
TRBV7-9	.	.	TRBJ2-3	TGTGCCGCCCGGGGGGCACTGGGGGATACGCAGTATTTT	CAARGALGDTQYF
TRBV3-1	.	once	TRBJ2-1	TGTGCCAGCAGCCAAGAATGGAATGAGCAGTTCTTC	CASSQEWNEQFF
TRBV25-1	.	.	TRBJ1-2	TGTGCCAGCAGTGGGGCCGGGACCGCCGGCTTTAAAGGCTACACCTTC	CASSGAGTAGFKGYTF
TRBV6-1	.	many	TRBJ1-5	TGTGCCAGCAGTGATAGGACAAATCCAAATCAGCCCCAGCATTTT	CASSDRTNPNQPQHF
TRBV10-3	.	.	TRBJ1-1	TGTGCCACCAGCCCCCGCAGGGAGGCCACTGAAGCTTTCTTT	CATSPRREATEAFF
TRBV30	.	few	TRBJ2-5	TGTGCGTGGGGAATAGAGACCCAGTACTTC	CAWGIETQYF